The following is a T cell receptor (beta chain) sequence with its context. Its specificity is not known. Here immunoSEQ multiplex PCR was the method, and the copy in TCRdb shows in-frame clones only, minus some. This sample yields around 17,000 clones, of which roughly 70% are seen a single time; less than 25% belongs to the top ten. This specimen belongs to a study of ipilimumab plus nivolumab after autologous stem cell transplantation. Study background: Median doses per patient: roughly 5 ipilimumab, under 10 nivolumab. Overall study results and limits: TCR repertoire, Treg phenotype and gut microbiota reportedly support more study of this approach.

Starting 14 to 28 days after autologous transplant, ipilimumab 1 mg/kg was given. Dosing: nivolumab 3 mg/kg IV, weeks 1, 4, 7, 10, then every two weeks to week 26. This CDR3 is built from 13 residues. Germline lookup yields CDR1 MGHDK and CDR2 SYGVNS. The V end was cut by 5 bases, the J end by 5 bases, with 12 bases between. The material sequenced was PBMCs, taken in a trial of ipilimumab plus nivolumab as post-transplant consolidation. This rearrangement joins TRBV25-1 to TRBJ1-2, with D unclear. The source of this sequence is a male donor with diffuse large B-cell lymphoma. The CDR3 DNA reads TGTGCCAGCAGTAGAGCAGGTGATTATGGCTACACCTTC. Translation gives CASSRAGDYGYTF.